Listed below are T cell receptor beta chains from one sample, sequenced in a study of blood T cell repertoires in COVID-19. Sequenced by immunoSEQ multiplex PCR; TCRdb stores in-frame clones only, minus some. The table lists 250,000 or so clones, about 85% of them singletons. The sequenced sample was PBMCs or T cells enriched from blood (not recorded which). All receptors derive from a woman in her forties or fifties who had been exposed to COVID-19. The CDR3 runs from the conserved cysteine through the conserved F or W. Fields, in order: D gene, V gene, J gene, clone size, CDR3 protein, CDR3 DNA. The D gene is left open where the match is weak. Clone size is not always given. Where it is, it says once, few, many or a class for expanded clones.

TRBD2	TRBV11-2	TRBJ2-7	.	CASSTGLAKYEQYF	TGTGCCAGCAGTACGGGACTAGCGAAGTACGAGCAGTACTTC
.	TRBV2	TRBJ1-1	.	CASMRTVNTEAFF	TGTGCCAGCATGAGGACAGTCAACACTGAAGCTTTCTTT
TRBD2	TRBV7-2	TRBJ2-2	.	CASSLGLGLAGHRTGELFF	TGTGCCAGCAGCTTAGGGCTGGGACTAGCGGGGCACCGCACCGGGGAGCTGTTTTTT
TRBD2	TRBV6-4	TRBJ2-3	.	CASSAGSGGPGPTQYF	TGTGCCAGCAGTGCGGGTAGCGGGGGGCCGGGACCTACGCAGTATTTT
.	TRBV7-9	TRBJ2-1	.	CASSLMDSYYNEQFF	TGTGCCAGCAGCTTAATGGACAGTTACTACAATGAGCAGTTCTTC
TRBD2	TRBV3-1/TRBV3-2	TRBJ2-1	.	CASSRQLAGGHNEQFF	TGTGCCAGCAGCCGCCAACTAGCGGGGGGACATAATGAGCAGTTCTTC
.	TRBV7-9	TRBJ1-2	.	CASSYGGRYGYTF	TGTGCCAGCAGCTACGGGGGGAGGTATGGCTACACCTTC
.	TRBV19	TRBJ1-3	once	CASSPRDGNTIYF	TGTGCCAGTAGTCCCAGGGATGGAAACACCATATATTTT
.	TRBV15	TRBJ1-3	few	CATSRDARGGSGNTIYF	TGTGCCACCAGCAGAGATGCGCGGGGCGGGTCTGGAAACACCATATATTTT
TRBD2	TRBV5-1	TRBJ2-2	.	CATYPASGRTGELFF	TGCGCCACCTATCCGGCTAGCGGGCGAACCGGGGAGCTGTTTTTT
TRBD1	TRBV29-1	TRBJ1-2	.	CSVAGGRGGYTF	TGCAGCGTTGCAGGGGGAAGAGGTGGCTACACCTTC
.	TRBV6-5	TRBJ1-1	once	CASSTEGADTEAFF	TGTGCCAGCAGCACCGAAGGAGCCGACACTGAAGCTTTCTTT
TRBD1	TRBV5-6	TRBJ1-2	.	CASSFIMHRGQEGYTF	TGTGCCAGCAGCTTTATAATGCACAGGGGGCAGGAGGGCTACACCTTC
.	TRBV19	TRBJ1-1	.	CASSRLQDTEAFF	TGTGCCAGTAGTCGTTTACAGGATACTGAAGCTTTCTTT
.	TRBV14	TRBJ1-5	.	CASSPFAGSPQHF	TGTGCCAGCAGCCCCTTCGCAGGGTCGCCCCAGCATTTT
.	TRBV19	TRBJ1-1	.	CASSPSVNTEAFF	TGTGCCAGTAGCCCTTCCGTGAACACTGAAGCTTTCTTT
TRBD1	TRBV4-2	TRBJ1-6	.	CASSQIYPLSTGDSPLHF	TGTGCCAGCAGCCAAATATACCCCCTTTCGACAGGGGATTCACCCCTCCACTTT
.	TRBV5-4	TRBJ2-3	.	CASSLGAGPGEYF	TGTGCCAGCAGCTTGGGGGCCGGCCCCGGGGAGTATTTT
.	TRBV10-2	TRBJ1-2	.	CASSESRNYGYTF	TGCGCCAGCAGTGAGTCGAGAAACTATGGCTACACCTTC
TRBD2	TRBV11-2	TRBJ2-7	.	CASSPGGGGSYEQYF	TGTGCCAGCAGCCCTGGGGGGGGAGGATCCTACGAGCAGTACTTC
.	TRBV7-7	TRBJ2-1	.	CASSRTFIGEQFF	TGTGCCAGCAGCCGGACTTTCATAGGTGAGCAGTTCTTC
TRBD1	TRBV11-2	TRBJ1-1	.	CASSAQGVRTEAFF	TGTGCCAGCAGCGCGCAGGGGGTTAGGACTGAAGCTTTCTTT
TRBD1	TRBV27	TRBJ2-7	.	CASSLYSDRGYEQYF	TGTGCCAGCAGTTTATACTCGGACAGGGGTTACGAGCAGTACTTC
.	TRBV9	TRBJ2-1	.	CASSVDPPEGPYNEQFF	TGTGCCAGCAGCGTAGACCCCCCGGAGGGACCCTACAATGAGCAGTTCTTC
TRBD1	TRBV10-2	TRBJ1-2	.	CASTRQGGGGYTF	TGCGCCAGCACCCGACAGGGAGGAGGTGGCTACACCTTC
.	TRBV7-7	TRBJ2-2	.	CASSADTPGELFF	TGTGCCAGCAGCGCCGACACGCCCGGGGAGCTGTTTTTT
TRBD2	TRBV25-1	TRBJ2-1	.	CASSAGGVDGSNEQFF	TGTGCCAGCAGTGCGGGGGGGGTAGATGGCAGCAATGAGCAGTTCTTC
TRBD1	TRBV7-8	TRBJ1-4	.	CASSLYRGELFF	TGTGCCAGCAGCCTCTACAGGGGGGAACTGTTTTTT
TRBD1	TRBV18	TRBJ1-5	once	CASSSGGSRAQPQHF	TGTGCCAGCTCTTCAGGGGGCTCAAGGGCGCAGCCCCAGCATTTT
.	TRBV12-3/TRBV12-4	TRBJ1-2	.	CASSFPGNYGYTF	TGTGCCAGCAGTTTCCCAGGGAACTATGGCTACACCTTC
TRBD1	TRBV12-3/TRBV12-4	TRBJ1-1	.	CASSYHDRGAFF	TGTGCCAGCAGTTATCATGACAGGGGAGCTTTCTTT
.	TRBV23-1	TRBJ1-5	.	CASSHPQGRQPQHF	TGCGCCAGCAGTCATCCACAGGGCAGGCAGCCCCAGCATTTT